This TCR beta chain was retrieved from a study of T cells in tuberculosis. Findings of the study overall: Active tuberculosis patients had shorter CDR3-alpha; the beta difference was nonsignificant.

The table came from immunoSEQ multiplex PCR; TCRdb's copy has only in-frame clones and leaves some out. The repertoire holds tens of thousands of clones, with about 96% as singletons. Sample time point: new active TB diagnosis, blood taken before or within 7 days of starting treatment. The V gene end was trimmed by 6 bases and the J gene end by 0 bases; junction bases not matched to a gene: 11. Germline assignment: CDR1 MNHEY and CDR2 SMNVEV (reference sequence). The CDR3 loop spans 16 amino acids. Points on this clone: Its antigen is unidentified.

This clonotype originated in an adult with tuberculosis. The chain combines TRBV27 with TRBJ2-7; TRBD1 matches 7 bases. The sequenced sample was PBMCs, obtained at tuberculosis diagnosis. The CDR3 DNA is TGTGCCAGCAGAATCCGAATAACAGGGGACTCCTACGAGCAGTACTTC. Amino acid sequence: CASRIRITGDSYEQYF.